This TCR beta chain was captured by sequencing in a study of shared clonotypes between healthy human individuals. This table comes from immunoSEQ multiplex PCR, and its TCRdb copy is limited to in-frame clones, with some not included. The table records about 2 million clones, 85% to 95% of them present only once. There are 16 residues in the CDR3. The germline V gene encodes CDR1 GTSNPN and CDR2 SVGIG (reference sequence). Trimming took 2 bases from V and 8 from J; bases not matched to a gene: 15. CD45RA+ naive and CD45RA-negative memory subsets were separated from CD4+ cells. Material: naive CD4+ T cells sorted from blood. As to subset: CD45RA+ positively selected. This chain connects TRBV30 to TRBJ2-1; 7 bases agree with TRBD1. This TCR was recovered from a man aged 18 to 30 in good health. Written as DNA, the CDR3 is TGTGCCTGGAGTTTCAACCGACAGGGAAAGACGCATGAGCAGTTCTTC. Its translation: CAWSFNRQGKTHEQFF. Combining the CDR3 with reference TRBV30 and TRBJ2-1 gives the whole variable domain SQTIHQWPATLVQPVGSPLSLECTVEGTSNPNLYWYRQAAGRGLQLLFYSVGIGQISSEVPQNLSASRPQDRQFILSSKKLLLSDSGFYLCAWSFNRQGKTHEQFFGPGTRLTVL.